This T cell receptor (beta chain) is from a study of vaccination effects on CD4 cells after COVID-19 (dated by TCRdb to between 2021 and 2024). Regarding the study in general: Each participant received two doses of an mRNA SARS-CoV-2 vaccine, either BNT162b2 or mRNA-1273. Pre-vaccine samples from two convalescent patients were drawn 16 days and one week before the first dose, 142 and 148 days after COVID-19 diagnosis. SARS-CoV-2 spike-specific CD4+ TCR repertoires were compared before and after mRNA vaccination in COVID-19 convalescent patients and in infection-naive vaccine recipients. Altogether, over 9 COVID-19 convalescent patients and a handful of SARS-CoV-2-naive healthy vaccine recipients made up the full study. The Oncomine TCR Beta short-read assay on an Illumina iSeq 100 was used to sequence cultures from other donors in the study. The research as a whole found: Both infection-induced and vaccine-induced clones contracted markedly at late post-vaccination timepoints, which is consistent with waning T cell responses. Limitations of the study were the small number of convalescent patients and the absence of early post-infection timepoints. In convalescent patients, the post-vaccine spike-reactive repertoire consisted mainly of new vaccine-induced clones, largely distinct from infection-induced clones.

Turning to this clone: Its target antigen remains unknown. No base-level quality is on record; no much larger clone is a single base apart.

Via the germline V gene, CDR1 is MNHNS and CDR2 SASEGT. From the cysteine through the phenylalanine, the CDR3 covers 14 amino acids. The only DNA kept is the CDR3, 42 bases in frame from the first base. Cut back by 3 bases and 7 bases, the V and J ends lie 12 bases apart. In the ViraFEST assay, PBMC were stimulated with viral peptide pools, and TCR sequencing was then used to find antigen-specific CD4+ T cell clonotypes based on their expansion. After approximately 11 days of culture, CD4+ T cells were isolated with the EasySep CD4+ T cell isolation kit. PCR-confirmed SARS-CoV-2 infection had occurred in convalescent patients between March and December 2020, before the Alpha, Beta and Delta variants emerged in the United States. Each well held over 1.5 million PBMC cultured in IMDM containing roughly 4.9% human AB serum, roughly 9.9 IU/ml IL-2 and gentamicin, along with around 9.1 ug/ml peptides. On days 3 and 7, half of the culture medium was replaced with fresh IL-2-containing medium. Each peptide stimulation condition was cultured in triplicate wells unless otherwise noted. Using Ficoll-Paque Plus gradient centrifugation, PBMC were separated from whole blood and then either used fresh or cryopreserved at -140C. The overlapping peptide pools covered the spike proteins of SARS-CoV-2 and of the common cold coronaviruses HCoV-NL63, HCoV-OC43 and HCoV-229E. The QIAamp micro DNA kit was used to extract genomic DNA from the cultured CD4+ T cells.

The library was generated by the immunoSEQ multiplex PCR assay. TCR beta CDR3 sequencing was performed on DNA from the cultured, isolated CD4+ T cells. In the source study's methods: Non-productive TCR sequences were discarded, and reads were trimmed to the CDR3 region, with only CDR3s of 7 or more amino acids retained. The MANAFEST web app was used to pick out antigen-specific clonotypes by comparing their expansion in peptide wells with that in reference cultures. Positive clones required FDR<0.05 expansion versus reference and all other wells, odds ratio above 5, and frequency above 0.1% in two replicate wells. A clonotype was called cross-reactive if it was significantly expanded both in SARS-CoV-2 spike wells and in at least one common cold coronavirus spike condition. CDR3 similarity was assessed by Levenshtein distance with the stringdist R package, and unrooted trees were built with ape in R 3.6.1. What TCRdb holds here is the immuneACCESS table cut down to in-frame rearrangements. Part of the clones is not present; checked against another copy, under half of the missing clones reflect an unresolved V gene, and the others are unexplained. The DNA was the basis for D and trimming; V, J and clone size are from that table. The sample records 30,000 to 45,000 clones, approximately 78% of which are singletons. The biggest ten clones account for about 18% of the sample.

Source: CD4+ T cells from PBMCs cultured with HCoV-NL63 spike peptides, taken before COVID-19 vaccination. The cell subset or site label on this specimen signifies: HCoV-NL63 spike overlapping peptide pool stimulation. This TCR derives from a human donor who had a prior SARS-CoV-2 infection. The rearrangement joined TRBV6-1 to TRBJ1-4; the D gene cannot be named for sure. CDR3 region: CASSDQTRLEKLFF. The sequence in DNA is TGTGCCAGCAGTGACCAGACTCGGCTTGAAAAACTGTTTTTT.